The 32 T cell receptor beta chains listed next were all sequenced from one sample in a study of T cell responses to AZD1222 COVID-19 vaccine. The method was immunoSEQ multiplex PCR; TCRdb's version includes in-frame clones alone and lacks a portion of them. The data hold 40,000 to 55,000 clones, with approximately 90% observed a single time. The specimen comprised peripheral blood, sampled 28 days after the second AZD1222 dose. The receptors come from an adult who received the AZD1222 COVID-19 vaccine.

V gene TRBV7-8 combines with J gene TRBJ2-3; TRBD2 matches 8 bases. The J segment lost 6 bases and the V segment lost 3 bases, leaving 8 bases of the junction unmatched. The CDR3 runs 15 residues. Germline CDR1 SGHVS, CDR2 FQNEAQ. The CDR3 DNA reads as TGTGCCAGCAGCTTTGGGGGACTAGGAAGTGATACGCAGTATTTT. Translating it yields CASSFGGLGSDTQYF.

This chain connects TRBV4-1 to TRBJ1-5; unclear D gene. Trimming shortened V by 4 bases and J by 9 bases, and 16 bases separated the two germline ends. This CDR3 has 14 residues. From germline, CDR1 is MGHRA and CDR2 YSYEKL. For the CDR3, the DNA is TGCGCCAGCAGCCGGAGCGCAGGCATGGGGCCCCAGCATTTT. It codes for CASSRSAGMGPQHF.

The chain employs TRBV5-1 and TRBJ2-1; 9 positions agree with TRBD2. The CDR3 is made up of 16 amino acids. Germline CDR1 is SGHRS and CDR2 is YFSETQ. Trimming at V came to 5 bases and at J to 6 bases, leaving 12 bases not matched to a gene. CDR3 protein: CASSGAGTSFLNEQFF. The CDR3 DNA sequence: TGCGCCAGCAGTGGGGCCGGGACTAGCTTCCTCAATGAGCAGTTCTTC.

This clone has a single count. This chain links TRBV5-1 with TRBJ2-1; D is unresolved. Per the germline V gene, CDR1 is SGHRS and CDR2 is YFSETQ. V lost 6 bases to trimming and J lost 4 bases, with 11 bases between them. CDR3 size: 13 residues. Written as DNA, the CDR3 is TGCGCCAGCACGGTAGATTCTTACAATGAGCAGTTCTTC. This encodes CASTVDSYNEQFF.

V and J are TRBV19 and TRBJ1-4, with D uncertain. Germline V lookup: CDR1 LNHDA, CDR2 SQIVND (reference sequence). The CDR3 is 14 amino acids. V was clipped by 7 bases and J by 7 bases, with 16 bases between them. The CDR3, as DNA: TGTGCCAGTACCCAGACCCGCGGCTCTGAAAAACTGTTTTTT. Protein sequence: CASTQTRGSEKLFF.

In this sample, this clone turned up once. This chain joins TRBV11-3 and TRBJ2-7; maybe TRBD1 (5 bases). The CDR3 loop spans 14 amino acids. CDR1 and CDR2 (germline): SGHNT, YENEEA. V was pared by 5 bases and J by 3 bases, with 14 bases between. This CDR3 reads CASSRAGHIYEQYF. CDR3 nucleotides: TGTGCCAGCAGCCGAGCAGGACATATCTACGAGCAGTACTTC.

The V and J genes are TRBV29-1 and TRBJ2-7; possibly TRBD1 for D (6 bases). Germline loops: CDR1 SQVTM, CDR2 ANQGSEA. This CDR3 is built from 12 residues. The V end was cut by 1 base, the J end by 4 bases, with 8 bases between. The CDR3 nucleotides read TGCAGCGTTGAAGCAGGGGCATACGAGCAGTACTTC. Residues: CSVEAGAYEQYF.

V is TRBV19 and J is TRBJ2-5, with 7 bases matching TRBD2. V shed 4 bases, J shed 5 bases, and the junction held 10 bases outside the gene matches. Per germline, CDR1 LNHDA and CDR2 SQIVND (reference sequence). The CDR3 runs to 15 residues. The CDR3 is CASSNMGRAHETQYF. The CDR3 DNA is TGTGCCAGTAGTAACATGGGGAGGGCCCACGAGACCCAGTACTTC.

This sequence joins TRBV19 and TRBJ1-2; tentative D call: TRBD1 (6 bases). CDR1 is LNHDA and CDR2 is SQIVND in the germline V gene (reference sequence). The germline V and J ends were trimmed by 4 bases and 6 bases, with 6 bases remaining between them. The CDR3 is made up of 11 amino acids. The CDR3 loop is CASSKGDGYTF. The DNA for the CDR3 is TGTGCCAGTAGTAAGGGGGATGGCTACACCTTC. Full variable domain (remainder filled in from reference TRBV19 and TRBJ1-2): DGGITQSPKYLFRKEGQNVTLSCEQNLNHDAMYWYRQDPGQGLRLIYYSQIVNDFQKGDIAEGYSVSREKKESFPLTVTSAQKNPTAFYLCASSKGDGYTFGSGTRLTVV.

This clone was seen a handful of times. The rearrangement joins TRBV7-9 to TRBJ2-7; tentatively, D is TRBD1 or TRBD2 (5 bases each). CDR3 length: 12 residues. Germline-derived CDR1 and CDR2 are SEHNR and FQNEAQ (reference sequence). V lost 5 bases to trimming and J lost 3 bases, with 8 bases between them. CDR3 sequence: CASSLGDYEQYF. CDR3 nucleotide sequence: TGTGCCAGCAGCCTGGGGGACTACGAGCAGTACTTC.

CDR3 residues: CATSRDIGQPQHF. The CDR3 nucleotides read TGTGCCACCAGCAGAGATATTGGTCAGCCCCAGCATTTT. This chain links TRBV15 with TRBJ1-5; no firm D call. The V end was cut by 0 bases, the J end by 6 bases, with 6 bases between. The CDR3 loop spans 13 amino acids. Germline loops: CDR1 LNHNV, CDR2 YYDKDF (reference sequence). Full variable domain (remainder filled in from reference TRBV15 and TRBJ1-5): DAMVIQNPRYQVTQFGKPVTLSCSQTLNHNVMYWYQQKSSQAPKLLFHYYDKDFNNEADTPDNFQSRRPNTSFCFLDIRSPGLGDTAMYLCATSRDIGQPQHFGDGTRLSIL.

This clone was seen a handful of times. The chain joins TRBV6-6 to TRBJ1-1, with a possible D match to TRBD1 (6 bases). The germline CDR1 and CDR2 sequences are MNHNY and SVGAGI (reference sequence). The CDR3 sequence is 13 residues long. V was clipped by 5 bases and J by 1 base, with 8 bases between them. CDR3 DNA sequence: TGTGCCAGCAGTCAGGGACAGAACACTGAAGCTTTCTTT. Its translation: CASSQGQNTEAFF.

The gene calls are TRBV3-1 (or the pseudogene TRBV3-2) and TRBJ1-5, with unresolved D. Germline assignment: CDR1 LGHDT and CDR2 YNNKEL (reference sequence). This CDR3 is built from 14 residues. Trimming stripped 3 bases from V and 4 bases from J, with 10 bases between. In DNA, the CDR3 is TGTGCCAGCAGCCATGGGGTGACGAATCAGCCCCAGCATTTT. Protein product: CASSHGVTNQPQHF.

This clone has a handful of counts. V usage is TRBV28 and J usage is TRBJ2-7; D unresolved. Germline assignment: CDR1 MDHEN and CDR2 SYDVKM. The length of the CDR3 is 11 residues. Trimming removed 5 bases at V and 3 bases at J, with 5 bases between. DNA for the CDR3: TGTGCCAGCAGTGGAGTCTACGAGCAGTACTTC. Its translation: CASSGVYEQYF.

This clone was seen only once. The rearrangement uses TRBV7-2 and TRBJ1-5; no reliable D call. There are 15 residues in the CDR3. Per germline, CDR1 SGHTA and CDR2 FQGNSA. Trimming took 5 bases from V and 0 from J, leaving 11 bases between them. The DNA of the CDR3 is TGTGCCAGCAGCCCCTGGACGGGTAGCAATCAGCCCCAGCATTTT. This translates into CASSPWTGSNQPQHF.

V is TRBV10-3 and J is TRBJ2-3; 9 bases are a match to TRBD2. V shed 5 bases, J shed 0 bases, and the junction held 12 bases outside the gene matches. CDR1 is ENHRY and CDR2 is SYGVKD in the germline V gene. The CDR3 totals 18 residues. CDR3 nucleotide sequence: TGTGCCATCAGTTACCGGCGGGAGGGCTCCTTGAGCACAGATACGCAGTATTTT. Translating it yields CAISYRREGSLSTDTQYF.

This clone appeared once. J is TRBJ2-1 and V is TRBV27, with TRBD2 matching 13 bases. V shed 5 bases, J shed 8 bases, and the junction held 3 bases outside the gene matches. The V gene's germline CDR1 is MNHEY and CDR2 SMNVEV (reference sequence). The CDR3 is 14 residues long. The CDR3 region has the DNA TGTGCCAGCAGTCACGGACTAGCGGGAGATGAGCAGTTCTTC. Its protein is CASSHGLAGDEQFF.

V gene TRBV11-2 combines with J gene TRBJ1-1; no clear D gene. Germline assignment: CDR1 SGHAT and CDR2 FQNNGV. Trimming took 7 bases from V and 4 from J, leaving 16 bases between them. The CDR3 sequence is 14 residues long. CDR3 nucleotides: TGTGCCAGCACCCGAAGGCGAAACCTCACTGAAGCTTTCTTT. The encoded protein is CASTRRRNLTEAFF.

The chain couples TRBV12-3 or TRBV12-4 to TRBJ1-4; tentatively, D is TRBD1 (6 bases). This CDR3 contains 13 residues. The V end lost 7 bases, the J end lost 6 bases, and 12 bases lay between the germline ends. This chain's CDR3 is CASTGGVDEKLFF. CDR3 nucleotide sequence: TGTGCCAGCACTGGGGGCGTGGATGAAAAACTGTTTTTT.

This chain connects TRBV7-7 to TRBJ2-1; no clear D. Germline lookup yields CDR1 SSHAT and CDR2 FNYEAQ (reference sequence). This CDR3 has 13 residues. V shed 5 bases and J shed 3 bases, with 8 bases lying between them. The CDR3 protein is CASSANLYNEQFF. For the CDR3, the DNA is TGTGCCAGCAGCGCGAACCTCTACAATGAGCAGTTCTTC.

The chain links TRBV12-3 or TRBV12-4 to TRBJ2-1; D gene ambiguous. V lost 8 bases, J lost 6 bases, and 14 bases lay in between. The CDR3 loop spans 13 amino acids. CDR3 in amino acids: CASSAEYFNEQFF. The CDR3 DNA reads TGTGCCAGCTCCGCTGAGTACTTCAATGAGCAGTTCTTC.

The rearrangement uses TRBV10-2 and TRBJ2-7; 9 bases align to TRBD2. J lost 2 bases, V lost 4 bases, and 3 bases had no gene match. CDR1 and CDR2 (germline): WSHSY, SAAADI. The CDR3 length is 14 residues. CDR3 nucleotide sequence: TGCGCCAGCAGTGTGACTAGCGGAACCTACGAGCAGTACTTC. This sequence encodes CASSVTSGTYEQYF.

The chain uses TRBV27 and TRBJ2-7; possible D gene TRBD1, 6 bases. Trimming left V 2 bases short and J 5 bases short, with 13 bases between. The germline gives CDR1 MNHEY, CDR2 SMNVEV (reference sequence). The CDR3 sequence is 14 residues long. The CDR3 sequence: CASSLRQVFHEQYF. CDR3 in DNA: TGTGCCAGCAGTTTAAGACAGGTCTTCCACGAGCAGTACTTC.

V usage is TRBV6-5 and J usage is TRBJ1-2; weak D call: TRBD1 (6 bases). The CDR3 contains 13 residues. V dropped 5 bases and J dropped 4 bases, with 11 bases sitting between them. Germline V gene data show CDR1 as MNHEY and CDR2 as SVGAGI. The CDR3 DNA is TGTGCCAGCAGTCACGGGGGCGGCTATGGCTACACCTTC. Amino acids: CASSHGGGYGYTF.

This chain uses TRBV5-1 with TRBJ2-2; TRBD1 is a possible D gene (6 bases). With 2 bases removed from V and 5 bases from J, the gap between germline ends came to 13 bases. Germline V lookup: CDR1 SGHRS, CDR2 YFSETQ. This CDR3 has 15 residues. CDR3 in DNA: TGCGCCAGCAGCTTTAAAGGGGGTTATACCGGGGAGCTGTTTTTT. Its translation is CASSFKGGYTGELFF.

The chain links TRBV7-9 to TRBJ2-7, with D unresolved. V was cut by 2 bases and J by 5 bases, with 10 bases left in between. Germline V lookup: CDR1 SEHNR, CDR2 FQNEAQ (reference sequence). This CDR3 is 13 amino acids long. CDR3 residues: CASSLSQPDEQYF. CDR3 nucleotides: TGTGCCAGCAGCTTAAGCCAGCCCGACGAGCAGTACTTC.

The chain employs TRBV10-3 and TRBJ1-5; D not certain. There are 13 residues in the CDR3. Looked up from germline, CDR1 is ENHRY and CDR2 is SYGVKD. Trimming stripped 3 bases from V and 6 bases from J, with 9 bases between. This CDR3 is CAISDGVVQPQHF. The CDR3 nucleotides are TGTGCCATCAGTGACGGGGTGGTTCAGCCCCAGCATTTT.

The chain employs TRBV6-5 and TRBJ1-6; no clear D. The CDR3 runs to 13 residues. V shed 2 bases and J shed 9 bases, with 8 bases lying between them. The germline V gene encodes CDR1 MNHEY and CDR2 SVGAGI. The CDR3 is CASSYNGLSPLHF. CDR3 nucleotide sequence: TGTGCCAGCAGTTACAACGGGCTTTCACCCCTCCACTTT.

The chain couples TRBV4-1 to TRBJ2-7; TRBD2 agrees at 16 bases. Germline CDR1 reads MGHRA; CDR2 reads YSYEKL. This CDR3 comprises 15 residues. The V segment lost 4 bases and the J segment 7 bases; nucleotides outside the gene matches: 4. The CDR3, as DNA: TGCGCCAGCAGCCGGGGACTAGCGGGAGGGGGAGAGCAGTACTTC. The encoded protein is CASSRGLAGGGEQYF.

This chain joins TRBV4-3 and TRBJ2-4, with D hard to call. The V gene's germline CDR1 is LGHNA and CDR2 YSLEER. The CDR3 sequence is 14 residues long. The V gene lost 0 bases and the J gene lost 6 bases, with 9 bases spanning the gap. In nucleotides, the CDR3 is TGCGCCAGCAGCCAAGACGGTGGCGCAAACATTCAGTACTTC. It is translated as CASSQDGGANIQYF.

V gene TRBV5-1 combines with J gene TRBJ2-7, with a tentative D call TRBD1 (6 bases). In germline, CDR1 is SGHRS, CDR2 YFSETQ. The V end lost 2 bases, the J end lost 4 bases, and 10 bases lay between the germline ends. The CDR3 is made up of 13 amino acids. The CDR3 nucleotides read TGCGCCAGCAGCTTACAACAGGGATACGAGCAGTACTTC. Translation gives CASSLQQGYEQYF.

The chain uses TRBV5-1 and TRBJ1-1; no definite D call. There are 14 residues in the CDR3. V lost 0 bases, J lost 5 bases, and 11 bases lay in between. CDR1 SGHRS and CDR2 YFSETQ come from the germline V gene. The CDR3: CASSLGIGKTEAFF. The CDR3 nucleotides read TGCGCCAGCAGCTTGGGGATCGGGAAGACTGAAGCTTTCTTT. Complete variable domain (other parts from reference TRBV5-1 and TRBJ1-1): KAGVTQTPRYLIKTRGQQVTLSCSPISGHRSVSWYQQTPGQGLQFLFEYFSETQRNKGNFPGRFSGRQFSNSRSEMNVSTLELGDSALYLCASSLGIGKTEAFFGQGTRLTVV.